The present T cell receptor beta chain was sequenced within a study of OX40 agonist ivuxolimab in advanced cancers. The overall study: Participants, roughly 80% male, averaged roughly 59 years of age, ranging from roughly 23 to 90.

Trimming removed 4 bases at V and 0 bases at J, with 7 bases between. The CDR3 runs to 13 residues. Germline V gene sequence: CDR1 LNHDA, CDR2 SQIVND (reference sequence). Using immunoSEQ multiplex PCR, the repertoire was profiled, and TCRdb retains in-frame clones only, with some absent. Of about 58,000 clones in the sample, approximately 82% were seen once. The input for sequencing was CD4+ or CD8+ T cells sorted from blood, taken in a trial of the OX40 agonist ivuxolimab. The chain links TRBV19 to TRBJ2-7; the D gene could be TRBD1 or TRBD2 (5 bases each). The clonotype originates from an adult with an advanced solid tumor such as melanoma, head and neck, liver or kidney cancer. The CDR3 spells CASSTGTSYEQYF. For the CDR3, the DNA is TGTGCCAGTAGTACAGGGACCTCCTACGAGCAGTACTTC.